The 10 T cell receptor beta chains below come from one sample, sequenced in a study of T cell responses to AZD1222 COVID-19 vaccine. The table came from immunoSEQ multiplex PCR; TCRdb's copy has only in-frame clones and leaves some out. This sample has 85,000 to 100,000 clones; approximately 92% occur once, and the top ten carry 10% to 15%. This specimen consisted of peripheral blood, obtained on day 0 of AZD1222 vaccination. These receptors came from an adult in good health.

This chain joins TRBV4-2 and TRBJ2-2, with D possibly being TRBD2 (5 bases). Germline CDR1 LGHNA, CDR2 YNFKEQ. V was pared by 1 base and J by 6 bases, with 15 bases between. The CDR3 consists of 16 residues. As DNA, the CDR3 is TGTGCCAGCAGCCAAGGAAGAGGGATGAGTGCCGGGGAGCTGTTTTTT. Its translation is CASSQGRGMSAGELFF.

This chain links TRBV7-9 with TRBJ2-2; D is possibly TRBD1 (5 bases). CDR3 size: 15 residues. Germline assignment: CDR1 SEHNR and CDR2 FQNEAQ (reference sequence). Trimming stripped 5 bases from V and 6 bases from J, with 16 bases between. The CDR3 DNA reads as TGTGCCAGCAGCAGACCCAGGGATGGTCCCGGGGAGCTGTTTTTT. Residues: CASSRPRDGPGELFF.

The rearrangement joins TRBV27 to TRBJ2-3; 8 bases map to TRBD2. CDR1 MNHEY and CDR2 SMNVEV come from the germline V gene (reference sequence). With V trimmed by 6 bases and J by 3 bases, 17 bases remained unmatched. The CDR3 spans 18 residues. The CDR3 nucleotides are TGTGCCAGCAGAAGTCGGCTAGCGGGTTCCGCTTGGACAGATACGCAGTATTTT. It yields the protein CASRSRLAGSAWTDTQYF.

This chain joins TRBV29-1 and TRBJ2-5, with 7 bases fitting TRBD1. CDR3 size: 12 residues. Germline CDR1 reads SQVTM; CDR2 reads ANQGSEA. The V and J ends lost 0 bases and 5 bases, in that order; junction bases with no gene match: 0. The CDR3 nucleotides are TGCAGCGTTGAAGACAGGGGGGAGACCCAGTACTTC. Protein product: CSVEDRGETQYF. Based on the CDR3 plus reference TRBV29-1 and TRBJ2-5, the full variable domain is SAVISQKPSRDICQRGTSLTIQCQVDSQVTMMFWYRQQPGQSLTLIATANQGSEATYESGFVIDKFPISRPNLTFSTLTVSNMSPEDSSIYLCSVEDRGETQYFGPGTRLLVL.

V usage is TRBV30 and J usage is TRBJ1-1; TRBD1 matches 8 bases. The length of the CDR3 is 20 residues. Per germline, CDR1 GTSNPN and CDR2 SVGIG (reference sequence). V shed 4 bases, J shed 5 bases, and the junction held 27 bases outside the gene matches. In DNA, the CDR3 is TGTGCCTGGATTCCGGTGGGATATACGGACAGGGAAAGAAGGCGGACTGAAGCTTTCTTT. This codes for CAWIPVGYTDRERRRTEAFF.

The rearrangement uses TRBV4-1 and TRBJ2-7, with TRBD1 matching 11 bases. The germline CDR1 and CDR2 sequences are MGHRA and YSYEKL. The V gene end was trimmed by 4 bases and the J gene end by 4 bases; junction bases not matched to a gene: 9. The CDR3 contains 16 residues. CDR3: CASSPTSGTGGYEQYF. For the CDR3, the DNA is TGCGCCAGCAGCCCCACCTCCGGGACAGGGGGTTACGAGCAGTACTTC.

The V and J genes are TRBV5-1 and TRBJ2-1; 7 bases are shared with TRBD1. CDR1 and CDR2 (germline): SGHRS, YFSETQ. Unmatched junction bases numbered 16, after V lost 3 bases and J lost 7 bases. This CDR3 region has 17 residues. CDR3: CASSSYSDRDIGNEQFF. Here the CDR3 DNA reads TGCGCCAGCAGCTCCTACTCCGACAGGGACATTGGGAATGAGCAGTTCTTC.

The CDR3 protein is CASSLPGETYEQYF. CDR3 coding DNA: TGTGCCAGCAGCTTGCCAGGAGAGACCTACGAGCAGTACTTC. This chain uses TRBV5-4 with TRBJ2-7; no clear D. V dropped 1 base and J dropped 2 bases, with 10 bases sitting between them. This CDR3 region has 14 residues. Germline V gene sequence: CDR1 SGHNT, CDR2 YYREEE (reference sequence). Based on the CDR3 plus reference TRBV5-4 and TRBJ2-7, the full variable domain is ETGVTQSPTHLIKTRGQQVTLRCSSQSGHNTVSWYQQALGQGPQFIFQYYREEENGRGNFPPRFSGLQFPNYSSELNVNALELDDSALYLCASSLPGETYEQYFGPGTRLTVT.

The rearrangement joins TRBV4-3 to TRBJ1-3; unclear D gene. Germline assignment: CDR1 LGHNA and CDR2 YSLEER. V lost 8 bases and J 0 bases, leaving 14 bases between the germline ends. The CDR3 runs to 15 residues. The CDR3 DNA reads as TGCGCCAGCGGCCCGGGCGGGCTCTCTGGAAACACCATATATTTT. It specifies CASGPGGLSGNTIYF.

The genes are TRBV7-2 and TRBJ1-3, with D hard to call. The V end was cut by 1 base, the J end by 4 bases, with 2 bases between. This CDR3 is built from 12 residues. Germline assignment: CDR1 SGHTA and CDR2 FQGNSA. CDR3 nucleotide sequence: TGTGCCAGCAGCTTAGTGGGAAACACCATATATTTT. It is translated as CASSLVGNTIYF.